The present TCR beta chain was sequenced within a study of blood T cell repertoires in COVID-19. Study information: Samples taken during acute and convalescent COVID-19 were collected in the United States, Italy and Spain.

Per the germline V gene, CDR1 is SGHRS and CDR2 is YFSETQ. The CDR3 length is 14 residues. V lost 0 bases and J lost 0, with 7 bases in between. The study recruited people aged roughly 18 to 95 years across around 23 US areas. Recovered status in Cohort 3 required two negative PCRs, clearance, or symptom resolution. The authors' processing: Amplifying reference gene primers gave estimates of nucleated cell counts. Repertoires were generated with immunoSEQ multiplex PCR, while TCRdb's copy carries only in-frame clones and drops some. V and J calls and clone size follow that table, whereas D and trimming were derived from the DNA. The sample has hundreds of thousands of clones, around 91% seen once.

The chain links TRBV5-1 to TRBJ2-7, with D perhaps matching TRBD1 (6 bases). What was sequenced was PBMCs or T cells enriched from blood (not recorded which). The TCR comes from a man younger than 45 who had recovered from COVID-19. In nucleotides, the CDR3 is TGCGCCAGCAGCTTGGGACAGGACTCCTACGAGCAGTACTTC. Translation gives CASSLGQDSYEQYF.